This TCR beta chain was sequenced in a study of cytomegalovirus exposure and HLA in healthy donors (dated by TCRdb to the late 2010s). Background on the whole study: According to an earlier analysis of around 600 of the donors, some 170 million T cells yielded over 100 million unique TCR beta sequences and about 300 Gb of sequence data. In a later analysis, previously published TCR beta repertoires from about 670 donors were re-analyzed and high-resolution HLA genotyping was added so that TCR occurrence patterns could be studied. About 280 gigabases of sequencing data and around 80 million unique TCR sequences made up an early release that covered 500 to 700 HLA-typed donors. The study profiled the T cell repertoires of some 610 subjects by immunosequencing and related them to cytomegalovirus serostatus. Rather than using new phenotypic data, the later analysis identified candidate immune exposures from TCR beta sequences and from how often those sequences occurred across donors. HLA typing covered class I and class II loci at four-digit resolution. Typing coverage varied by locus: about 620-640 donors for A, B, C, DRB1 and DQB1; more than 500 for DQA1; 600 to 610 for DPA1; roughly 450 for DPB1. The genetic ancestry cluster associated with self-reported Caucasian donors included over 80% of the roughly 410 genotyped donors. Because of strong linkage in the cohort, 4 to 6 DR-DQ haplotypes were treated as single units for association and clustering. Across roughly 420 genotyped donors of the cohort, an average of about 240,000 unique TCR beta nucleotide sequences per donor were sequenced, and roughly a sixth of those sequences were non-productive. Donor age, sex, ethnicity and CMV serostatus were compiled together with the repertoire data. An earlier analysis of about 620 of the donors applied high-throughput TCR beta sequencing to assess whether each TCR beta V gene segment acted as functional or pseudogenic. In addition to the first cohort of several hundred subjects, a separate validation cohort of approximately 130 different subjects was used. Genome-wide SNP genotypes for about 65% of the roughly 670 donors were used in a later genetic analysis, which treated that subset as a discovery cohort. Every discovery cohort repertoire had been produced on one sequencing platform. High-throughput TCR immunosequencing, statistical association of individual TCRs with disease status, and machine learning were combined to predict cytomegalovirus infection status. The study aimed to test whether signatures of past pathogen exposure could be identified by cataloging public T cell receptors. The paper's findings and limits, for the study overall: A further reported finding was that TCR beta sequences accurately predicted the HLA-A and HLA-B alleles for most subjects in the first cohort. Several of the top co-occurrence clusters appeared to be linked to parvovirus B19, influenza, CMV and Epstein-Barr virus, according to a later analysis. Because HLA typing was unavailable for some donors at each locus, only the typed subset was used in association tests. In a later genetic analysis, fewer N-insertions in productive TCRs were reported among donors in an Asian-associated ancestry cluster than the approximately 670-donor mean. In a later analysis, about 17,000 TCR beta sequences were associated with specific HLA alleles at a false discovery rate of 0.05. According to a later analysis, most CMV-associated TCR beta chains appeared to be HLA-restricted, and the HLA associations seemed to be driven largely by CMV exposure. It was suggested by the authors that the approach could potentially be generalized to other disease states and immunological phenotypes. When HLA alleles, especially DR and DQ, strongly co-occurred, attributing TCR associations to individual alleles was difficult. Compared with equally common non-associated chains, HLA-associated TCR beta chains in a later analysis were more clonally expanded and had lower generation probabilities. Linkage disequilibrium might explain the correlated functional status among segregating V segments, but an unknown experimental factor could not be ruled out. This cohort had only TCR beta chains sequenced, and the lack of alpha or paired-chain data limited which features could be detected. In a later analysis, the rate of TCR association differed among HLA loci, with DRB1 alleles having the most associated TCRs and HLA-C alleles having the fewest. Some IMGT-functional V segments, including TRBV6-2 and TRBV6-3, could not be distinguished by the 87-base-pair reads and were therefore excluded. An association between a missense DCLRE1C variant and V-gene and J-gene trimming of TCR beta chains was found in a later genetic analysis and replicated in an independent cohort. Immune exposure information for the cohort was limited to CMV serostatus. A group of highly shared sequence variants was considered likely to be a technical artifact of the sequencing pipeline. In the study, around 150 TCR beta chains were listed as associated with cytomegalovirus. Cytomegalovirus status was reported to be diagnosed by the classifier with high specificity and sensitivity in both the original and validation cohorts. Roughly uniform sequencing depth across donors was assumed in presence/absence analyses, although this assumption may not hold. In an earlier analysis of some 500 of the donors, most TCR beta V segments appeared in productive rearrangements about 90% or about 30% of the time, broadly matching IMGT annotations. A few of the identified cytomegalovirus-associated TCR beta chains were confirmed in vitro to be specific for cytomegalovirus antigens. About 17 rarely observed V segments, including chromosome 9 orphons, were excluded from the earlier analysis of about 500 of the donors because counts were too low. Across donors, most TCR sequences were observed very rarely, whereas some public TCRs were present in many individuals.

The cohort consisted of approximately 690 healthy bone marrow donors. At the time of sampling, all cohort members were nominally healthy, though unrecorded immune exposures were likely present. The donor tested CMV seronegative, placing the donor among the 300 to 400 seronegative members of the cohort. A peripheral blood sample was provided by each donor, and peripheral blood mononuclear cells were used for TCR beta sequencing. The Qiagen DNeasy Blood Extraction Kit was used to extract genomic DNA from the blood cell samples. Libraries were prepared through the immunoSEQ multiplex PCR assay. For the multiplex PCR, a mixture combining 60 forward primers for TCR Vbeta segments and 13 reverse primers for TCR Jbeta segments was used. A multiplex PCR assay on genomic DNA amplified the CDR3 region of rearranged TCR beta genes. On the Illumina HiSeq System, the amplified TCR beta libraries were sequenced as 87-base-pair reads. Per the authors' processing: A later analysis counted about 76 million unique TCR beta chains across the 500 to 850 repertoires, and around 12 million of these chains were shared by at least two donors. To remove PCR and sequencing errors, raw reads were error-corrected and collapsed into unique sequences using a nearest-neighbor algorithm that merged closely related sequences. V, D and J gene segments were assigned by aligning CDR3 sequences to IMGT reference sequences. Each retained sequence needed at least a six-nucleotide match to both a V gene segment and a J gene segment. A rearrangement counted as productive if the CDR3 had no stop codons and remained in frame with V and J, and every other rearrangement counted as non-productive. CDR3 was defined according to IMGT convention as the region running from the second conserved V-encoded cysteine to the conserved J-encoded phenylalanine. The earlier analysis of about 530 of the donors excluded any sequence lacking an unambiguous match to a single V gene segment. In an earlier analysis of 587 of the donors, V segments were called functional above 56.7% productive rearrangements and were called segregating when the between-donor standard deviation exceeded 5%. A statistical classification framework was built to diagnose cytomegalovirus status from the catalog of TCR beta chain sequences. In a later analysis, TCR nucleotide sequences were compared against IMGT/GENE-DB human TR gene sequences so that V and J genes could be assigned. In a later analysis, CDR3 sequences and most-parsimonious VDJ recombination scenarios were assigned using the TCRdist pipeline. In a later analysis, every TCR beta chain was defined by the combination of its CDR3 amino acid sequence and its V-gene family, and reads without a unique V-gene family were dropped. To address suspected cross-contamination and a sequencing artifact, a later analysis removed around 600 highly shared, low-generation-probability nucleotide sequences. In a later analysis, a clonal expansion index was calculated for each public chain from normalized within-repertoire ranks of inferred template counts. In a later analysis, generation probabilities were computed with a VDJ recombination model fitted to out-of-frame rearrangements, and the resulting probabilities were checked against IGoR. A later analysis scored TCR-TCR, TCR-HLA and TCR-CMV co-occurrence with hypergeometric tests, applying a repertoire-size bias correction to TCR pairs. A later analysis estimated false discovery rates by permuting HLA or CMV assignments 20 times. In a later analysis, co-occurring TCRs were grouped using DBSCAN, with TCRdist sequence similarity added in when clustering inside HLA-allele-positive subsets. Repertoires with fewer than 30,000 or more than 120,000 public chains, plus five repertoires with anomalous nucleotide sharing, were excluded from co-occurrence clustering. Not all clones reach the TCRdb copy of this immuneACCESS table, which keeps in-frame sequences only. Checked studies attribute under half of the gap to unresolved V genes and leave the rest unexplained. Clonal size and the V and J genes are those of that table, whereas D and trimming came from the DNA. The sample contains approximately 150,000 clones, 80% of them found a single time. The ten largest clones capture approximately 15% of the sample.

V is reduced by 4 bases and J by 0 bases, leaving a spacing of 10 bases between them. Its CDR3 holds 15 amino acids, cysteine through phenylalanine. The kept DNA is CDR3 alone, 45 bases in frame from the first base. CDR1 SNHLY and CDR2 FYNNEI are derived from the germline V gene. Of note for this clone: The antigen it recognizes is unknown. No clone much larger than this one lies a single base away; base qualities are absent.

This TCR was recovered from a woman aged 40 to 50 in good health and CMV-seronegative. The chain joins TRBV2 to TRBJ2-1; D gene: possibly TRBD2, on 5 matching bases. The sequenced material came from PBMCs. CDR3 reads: CASSGMRDSYNEQFF. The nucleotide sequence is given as TGTGCCAGCAGTGGCATGAGGGACTCCTACAATGAGCAGTTCTTC.